This T cell receptor (beta chain) was sequenced in a study of blood T cell repertoires in COVID-19. The overall study: The cDNA or gDNA used as material had been derived from T cells, B-cell-depleted T cells, or PBMCs.

The CDR3 contains 13 residues. The V segment lost 8 bases and the J segment 8 bases; nucleotides outside the gene matches: 5. CDR1 GTSNPN and CDR2 SVGIG come from the germline V gene (reference sequence). Assay used: immunoSEQ multiplex PCR; TCRdb lists only in-frame clones, some missing. The sample carries 310,000 or so clones, 87% recorded once. Participant age was roughly 18 to 100 years, and participants resided in roughly 25 US areas. The study counted Cohort 3 donors as recovered given two negative PCRs, clearance, or symptom resolution. This sequence originates from a woman in her 30s who had recovered from COVID-19. The chain is built from TRBV30 and TRBJ2-1, with TRBD2 identical over 14 bases. The sample taken for sequencing was PBMCs or T cells enriched from blood (not recorded which). The CDR3: CAARLAGGDEQFF. The CDR3, as DNA: TGTGCCGCCCGACTAGCGGGAGGGGATGAGCAGTTCTTC.